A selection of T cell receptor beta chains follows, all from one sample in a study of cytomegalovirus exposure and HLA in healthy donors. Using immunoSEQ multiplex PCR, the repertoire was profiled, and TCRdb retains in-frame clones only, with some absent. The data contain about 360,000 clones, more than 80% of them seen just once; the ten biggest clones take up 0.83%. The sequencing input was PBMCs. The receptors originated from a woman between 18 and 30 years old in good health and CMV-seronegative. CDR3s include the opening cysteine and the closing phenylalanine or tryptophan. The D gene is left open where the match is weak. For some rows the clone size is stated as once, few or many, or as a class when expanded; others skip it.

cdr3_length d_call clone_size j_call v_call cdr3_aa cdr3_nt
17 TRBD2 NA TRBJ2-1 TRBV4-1 CASSQDPGGSSYNEQFF TGCGCCAGCAGCCAAGACCCAGGCGGGAGTTCCTACAATGAGCAGTTCTTC
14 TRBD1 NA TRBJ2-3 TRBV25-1 CASSLRTGTDTQYF TGTGCCAGCAGTTTGAGGACAGGAACAGATACGCAGTATTTT
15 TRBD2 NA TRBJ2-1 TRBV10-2 CASSEARGAYNEQFF TGCGCCAGCAGTGAGGCGCGGGGGGCCTACAATGAGCAGTTCTTC
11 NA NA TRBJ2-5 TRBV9 CASSSQETQYF TGTGCCAGCAGCTCTCAAGAGACTCAGTACTTC
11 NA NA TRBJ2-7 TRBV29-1 CSVNQGYEQYF TGCAGCGTCAACCAGGGTTACGAGCAGTACTTC
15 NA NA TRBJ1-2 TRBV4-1 CASSQVFGGSVSYTF TGCGCCAGCAGCCAAGTTTTCGGAGGGTCGGTGAGCTACACCTTC
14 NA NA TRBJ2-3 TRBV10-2 CASRGDSYRDTQYF TGCGCCAGCAGGGGGGACTCCTATCGGGATACGCAGTATTTT
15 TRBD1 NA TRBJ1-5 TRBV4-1 CASSHGQGLNQPQHF TGCGCCAGCAGCCATGGACAGGGCCTCAATCAGCCCCAGCATTTT
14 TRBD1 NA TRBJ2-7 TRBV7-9 CASSSTGQGDEQYF TGTGCCAGCAGCTCCACCGGACAGGGGGACGAGCAGTACTTC
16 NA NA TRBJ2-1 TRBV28 CASSFAATQGGNEQFF TGTGCCAGCAGTTTCGCGGCGACCCAGGGGGGCAATGAGCAGTTCTTC
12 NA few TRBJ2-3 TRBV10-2 CASSDPADTQYF TGCGCCAGCAGTGACCCGGCAGATACGCAGTATTTT
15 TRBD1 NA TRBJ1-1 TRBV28 CASSPRGQGNTEAFF TGTGCCAGCAGCCCTCGGGGACAGGGGAACACTGAAGCTTTCTTT
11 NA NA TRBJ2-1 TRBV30 CACSLHNEQFF TGTGCCTGTTCCCTTCACAATGAGCAGTTCTTC
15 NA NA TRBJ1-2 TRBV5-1 CASSSQQPPWEGYTF TGCGCCAGCAGCTCCCAACAGCCGCCGTGGGAGGGCTACACCTTC
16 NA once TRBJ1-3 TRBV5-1 CASSLARADGGNTIYF TGCGCCAGCAGCTTGGCCAGGGCGGACGGGGGAAACACCATATATTTT
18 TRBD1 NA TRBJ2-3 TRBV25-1 CASIGTSRTGASTDTQYF TGTGCCAGCATTGGGACTTCCCGGACAGGGGCTAGCACAGATACGCAGTATTTT
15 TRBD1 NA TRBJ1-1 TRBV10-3 CAISSGGRIITEAFF TGTGCCATCAGTTCAGGGGGCAGAATTATCACTGAAGCTTTCTTT
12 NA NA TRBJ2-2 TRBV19 CASSRVTGELFF TGTGCCAGTAGTCGGGTCACCGGGGAGCTGTTTTTT